The source of this TCR beta chain is a study of T-cell reconstitution after alpha-beta-depleted transplantation in children. Using unique molecular identifiers, the investigators prepared the TCRbeta library. MiXCR was run by TCRdb on the PCR reads, yielding one entry per CDR3 protein. Among hundreds of thousands of distinct CDR3 sequences listed, around 16% were seen once. Germline V CDR1 and CDR2: MNHEY, SMNVEV (reference sequence). The CDR3 runs 14 residues. Trimming removed 0 bases from V and 9 bases from J, with 14 bases in between. The sequence derives from a human donor who donated a stem cell graft to a child with acute myeloid leukemia. This specimen consisted of PBMCs from the stem cell graft donor, obtained from the stem cell graft. The rearrangement links TRBV27 to TRBJ2-5, with D unresolved. Here the CDR3 reads CASSLSSRSRAQYF. In nucleotides, the CDR3 is TGTGCCAGCAGTTTATCGTCCCGGTCCCGGGCCCAGTACTTC.